These T cell receptor beta chains were read from a single sample in a study of T cells in narcolepsy. The table came from immunoSEQ multiplex PCR; TCRdb's copy has only in-frame clones and leaves some out. The sample lists more than 9,500 clones, 94% seen once, with about 1.1% in the top ten. The sequenced sample consisted of CD45RA- memory CD4+ T cells from PBMCs. Source of these receptors: a human donor with narcolepsy. CDR3s include the opening cysteine and the closing phenylalanine or tryptophan. Fields, in order: D gene, V gene, J gene, clone size, CDR3 protein, CDR3 DNA. D genes are given only for firm matches. Expanded clones are given a class, and other clones once, few, many or no size at all.

D: TRBD1
V: TRBV6-1
J: TRBJ1-2
size: .
CDR3: CASSPTGGGNYGYTF
DNA: TGTGCCAGCAGTCCGACAGGGGGCGGAAACTATGGCTACACCTTC

D: TRBD2
V: TRBV5-6
J: TRBJ2-1
size: .
CDR3: CASSFSASGYNEQFF
DNA: TGTGCCAGCAGCTTCTCGGCTAGCGGTTACAATGAGCAGTTCTTC

D: .
V: TRBV5-8
J: TRBJ2-7
size: .
CDR3: CASTRFGAGLNEQYF
DNA: TGTGCCAGCACCCGGTTTGGGGCAGGGCTGAACGAGCAGTACTTC

D: .
V: TRBV9
J: TRBJ1-3
size: .
CDR3: CASSVTDSGNTIYF
DNA: TGTGCCAGCAGCGTGACAGACTCTGGAAACACCATATATTTT

D: .
V: TRBV30
J: TRBJ1-4
size: .
CDR3: CAWTSGSTNEKLFF
DNA: TGTGCCTGGACTTCTGGCAGTACTAATGAAAAACTGTTTTTT

D: .
V: TRBV11-2
J: TRBJ2-7
size: .
CDR3: CASTPPGADEQYF
DNA: TGTGCCAGCACTCCCCCAGGGGCGGACGAGCAGTACTTC

D: TRBD2
V: TRBV18
J: TRBJ2-7
size: .
CDR3: CASSPGTSGNEQYF
DNA: TGTGCCAGCTCACCCGGGACTAGCGGGAACGAGCAGTACTTC

D: .
V: TRBV9
J: TRBJ1-1
size: .
CDR3: CASSVTGNTEAFF
DNA: TGTGCCAGCAGCGTGACAGGGAACACTGAAGCTTTCTTT

D: TRBD1
V: TRBV30
J: TRBJ1-4
size: .
CDR3: CAWSVRRGQGEKLFF
DNA: TGTGCCTGGAGTGTACGGAGGGGGCAGGGTGAAAAACTGTTTTTT

D: .
V: TRBV5-1
J: TRBJ1-1
size: .
CDR3: CASSGTQLNTEAFF
DNA: TGCGCCAGCAGCGGAACGCAGTTGAACACTGAAGCTTTCTTT

D: .
V: TRBV4-2
J: TRBJ1-1
size: .
CDR3: CASSQWGGTSGTEAFF
DNA: TGTGCCAGCAGCCAGTGGGGGGGGACGTCGGGCACTGAAGCTTTCTTT

D: TRBD2
V: TRBV5-1
J: TRBJ2-1
size: .
CDR3: CASNGGSRDEQFF
DNA: TGCGCCAGCAACGGCGGGAGTAGGGATGAGCAGTTCTTC

D: .
V: TRBV10-2
J: TRBJ2-7
size: .
CDR3: CASSGSYGSYEQYF
DNA: TGCGCCAGCAGTGGGTCATACGGCTCCTACGAGCAGTACTTC

D: TRBD1
V: TRBV11-2
J: TRBJ2-5
size: .
CDR3: CASSHGTGTFSETQYF
DNA: TGTGCCAGCAGCCACGGGACAGGGACGTTTTCGGAGACCCAGTACTTC

D: .
V: TRBV19
J: TRBJ1-2
size: .
CDR3: CASSTPGGRPRDYGYTF
DNA: TGTGCCAGTAGCACCCCCGGGGGGCGCCCTCGGGACTATGGCTACACCTTC

D: .
V: TRBV11-2
J: TRBJ2-3
size: once
CDR3: CASSLRSSTNTDTQYF
DNA: TGTGCCAGCAGCTTACGGTCCTCGACGAACACAGATACGCAGTATTTT

D: .
V: TRBV14
J: TRBJ1-5
size: .
CDR3: CASSQPPSGQPQHF
DNA: TGTGCCAGCAGCCAACCACCATCGGGCCAGCCCCAGCATTTT

D: TRBD1
V: TRBV5-1
J: TRBJ1-4
size: .
CDR3: CASSVAQGAREKLFF
DNA: TGCGCCAGCAGCGTGGCGCAGGGGGCTCGGGAAAAACTGTTTTTT

D: .
V: TRBV7-8
J: TRBJ1-6
size: .
CDR3: CASSLAGVITYNSPLHF
DNA: TGTGCCAGCAGCTTAGCAGGGGTAATAACCTATAATTCACCCCTCCACTTT

D: TRBD1
V: TRBV5-4
J: TRBJ1-6
size: .
CDR3: CASSAGDREDSPLHF
DNA: TGTGCCAGCAGCGCGGGCGACAGGGAAGATTCACCCCTCCACTTT

D: .
V: TRBV11-2
J: TRBJ1-1
size: once
CDR3: CASSSSVNTEAFF
DNA: TGTGCCAGCAGTTCTTCAGTGAACACTGAAGCTTTCTTT

D: .
V: TRBV15
J: TRBJ2-7
size: .
CDR3: CATSRPLDRNEQYF
DNA: TGTGCCACCAGCAGACCCTTGGACCGCAACGAGCAGTACTTC